The rows below give T cell receptor beta chains drawn from one sample of a study of cytotoxic CD8 clonotypes in ibrutinib-treated CLL. TCRdb's table, derived via immunoSEQ multiplex PCR, lists solely in-frame clones and lacks some. The profile shows 250,000 to 350,000 clones, 70% to 80% of them singletons. The sample in question was PBMCs, obtained at disease progression, from a patient treated with ibrutinib. These receptors were taken from a human donor with chronic lymphocytic leukemia. CDR3s include the opening cysteine and the closing phenylalanine or tryptophan. The D gene is left open where the match is weak. The listing skips clone size in some rows; elsewhere it reads once, few, many or a size class.

CASSDWRGATEAFF | TGTGCCAGCAGTGACTGGAGGGGCGCCACTGAAGCTTTCTTT | - | TRBJ1-1 | TRBV6-1 | -
CASSYESTRFPYEQYF | TGTGCCAGCAGCTACGAGAGCACCCGATTCCCCTACGAGCAGTACTTC | - | TRBJ2-7 | TRBV6-5 | -
CASSREGHAYGYTF | TGTGCCAGCTCAAGGGAAGGGCACGCCTATGGCTACACCTTC | - | TRBJ1-2 | TRBV18 | -
CASRPGLAPSYEQYF | TGTGCCAGCAGGCCCGGACTCGCCCCGTCCTACGAGCAGTACTTC | - | TRBJ2-7 | TRBV27 | -
CASSLWVIFSGPEAFF | TGTGCCAGCAGTTTATGGGTAATTTTTAGTGGACCTGAAGCTTTCTTT | - | TRBJ1-1 | TRBV28 | -
CASSLSGTGDEKLFF | TGTGCCAGCAGCTTATCCGGGACAGGGGATGAAAAACTGTTTTTT | - | TRBJ1-4 | TRBV7-2 | TRBD1
CASSPDTGTSGYEQYF | TGTGCCAGCAGCCCCGACACCGGGACTAGCGGGTACGAGCAGTACTTC | - | TRBJ2-7 | TRBV7-2 | TRBD2
CAGGKGPVSGANVLTF | TGTGCCGGAGGGAAGGGGCCCGTTTCTGGGGCCAACGTCCTGACTTTC | - | TRBJ2-6 | TRBV11-2 | -
CATSRDIDRANEKLFF | TGTGCCACCAGCAGAGATATCGACAGGGCCAATGAAAAACTGTTTTTT | - | TRBJ1-4 | TRBV15 | TRBD1
CASSILAGLQPAEQYF | TGTGCCAGCAGTATACTTGCGGGACTACAGCCCGCCGAGCAGTACTTC | - | TRBJ2-7 | TRBV9 | TRBD2
CASSLLGRDSGANVLTF | TGTGCCAGCAGTTTATTGGGGAGGGACTCTGGGGCCAACGTCCTGACTTTC | few | TRBJ2-6 | TRBV27 | TRBD2
CASSVGAGALEQYF | TGTGCCAGCAGCGTGGGAGCAGGGGCCCTAGAGCAGTACTTC | - | TRBJ2-7 | TRBV9 | -
CASSLGDYEQYF | TGTGCCAGCAGCTTGGGGGATTACGAGCAGTACTTC | - | TRBJ2-7 | TRBV5-6 | -
CSVEMGRGGEQYF | TGCAGCGTTGAAATGGGCAGGGGGGGCGAGCAGTACTTC | - | TRBJ2-7 | TRBV29-1 | -
CASSLAGGPYGYTF | TGTGCCAGCAGCTTGGCGGGGGGCCCCTATGGCTACACCTTC | - | TRBJ1-2 | TRBV5-4 | -
CAISEGQVEETQYF | TGTGCCATCAGTGAGGGACAGGTCGAAGAGACCCAGTACTTC | once | TRBJ2-5 | TRBV10-3 | TRBD1
CASSQRGPSTDTQYF | TGTGCCAGCAGCCAGCGGGGCCCTAGCACAGATACGCAGTATTTT | - | TRBJ2-3 | TRBV14 | -
CASSLGPGSGNTIYF | TGTGCCAGCAGCTTGGGGCCGGGTTCTGGAAACACCATATATTTT | - | TRBJ1-3 | TRBV5-6 | -
CASSLAVHPQETQYF | TGTGCCAGCAGCTTAGCGGTACACCCCCAAGAGACCCAGTACTTC | - | TRBJ2-5 | TRBV7-2 | -
CASSVGDRGLPETQYF | TGTGCCAGCAGCGTAGGGGACAGGGGGCTTCCGGAGACCCAGTACTTC | - | TRBJ2-5 | TRBV9 | TRBD1
CASSLWPLNEQFF | TGTGCCAGCAGCTTGTGGCCCCTCAATGAGCAGTTCTTC | - | TRBJ2-1 | TRBV5-6 | -
CASSEREGTGELFF | TGCGCCAGCAGTGAACGGGAGGGAACCGGGGAGCTGTTTTTT | - | TRBJ2-2 | TRBV10-1 | TRBD2
CASSESFRETQYF | TGCGCCAGCAGTGAGTCGTTCCGAGAGACCCAGTACTTC | - | TRBJ2-5 | TRBV10-2 | -
CASSQGGGGRGSTDTQYF | TGCGCCAGCAGCCAAGGAGGGGGAGGCAGGGGAAGCACAGATACGCAGTATTTT | - | TRBJ2-3 | TRBV4-3 | -
CAINGRGGATDTQYF | TGTGCCATCAACGGGAGGGGGGGGGCCACAGATACGCAGTATTTT | - | TRBJ2-3 | TRBV10-3 | TRBD2
CASSPRQAREQYF | TGTGCCAGCAGTCCCAGACAGGCGAGAGAGCAGTACTTC | - | TRBJ2-7 | TRBV27 | -
CASSFVYGHSSYEQYF | TGTGCCAGCAGTTTCGTTTACGGACATTCCTCCTACGAGCAGTACTTC | - | TRBJ2-7 | TRBV28 | -
CASSLRGTGELFF | TGTGCCAGCAGCTTAAGGGGGACCGGGGAGCTGTTTTTT | - | TRBJ2-2 | TRBV13 | -
CASSPPGGETQYF | TGTGCCAGCAGCCCTCCCGGGGGGGAGACCCAGTACTTC | - | TRBJ2-5 | TRBV7-3 | TRBD2
CASSQGWTEGYNEQFF | TGCGCCAGCAGCCAAGGTTGGACGGAGGGCTACAATGAGCAGTTCTTC | - | TRBJ2-1 | TRBV4-1 | -
CASTPSAYEQYF | TGTGCCAGCACCCCATCCGCCTACGAGCAGTACTTC | - | TRBJ2-7 | TRBV11-2 | -
CASRSPGTDYGYTF | TGTGCCAGCAGGTCCCCCGGGACGGACTATGGCTACACCTTC | - | TRBJ1-2 | TRBV6-5 | -
CASSPQGLVETF | TGTGCCAGCAGTCCACAGGGTCTGGTGGAGACCTTC | - | TRBJ1-2 | TRBV6-5 | -
CASSAGQGAEQYF | TGTGCCAGCAGCGCCGGGCAGGGGGCCGAGCAGTACTTC | - | TRBJ2-7 | TRBV7-3 | TRBD1
CATGTGWNEQFF | TGTGCCACCGGGACAGGGTGGAATGAGCAGTTCTTC | - | TRBJ2-1 | TRBV28 | TRBD1
CASSYTSGANVLTF | TGTGCCAGCAGTTATACCTCTGGGGCCAACGTCCTGACTTTC | - | TRBJ2-6 | TRBV6-5 | -
CASSVAGGWETQYF | TGTGCCAGCAGCGTAGCGGGAGGGTGGGAGACCCAGTACTTC | few | TRBJ2-5 | TRBV9 | TRBD2
CASSQCPYREKVTDTQYF | TGCGCCAGCAGTCAATGCCCCTACAGGGAAAAGGTTACAGATACGCAGTATTTT | - | TRBJ2-3 | TRBV23-1 | -